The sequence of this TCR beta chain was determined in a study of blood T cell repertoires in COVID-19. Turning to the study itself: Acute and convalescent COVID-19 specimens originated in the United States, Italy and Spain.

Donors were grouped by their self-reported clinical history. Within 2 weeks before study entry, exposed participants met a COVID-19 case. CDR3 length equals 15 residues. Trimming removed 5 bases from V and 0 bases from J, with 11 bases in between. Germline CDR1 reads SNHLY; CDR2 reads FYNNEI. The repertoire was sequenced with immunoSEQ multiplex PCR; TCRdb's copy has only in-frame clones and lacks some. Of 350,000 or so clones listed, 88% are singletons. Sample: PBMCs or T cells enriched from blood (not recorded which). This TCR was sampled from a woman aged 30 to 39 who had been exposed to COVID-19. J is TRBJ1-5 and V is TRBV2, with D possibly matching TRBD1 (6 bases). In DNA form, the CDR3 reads TGTGCCAGCAGTTCAGGGGATTTTAGCAATCAGCCCCAGCATTTT. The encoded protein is CASSSGDFSNQPQHF.